The 6 T cell receptor beta chains below were found in one sample sequenced in a study of radiotherapy plus CTLA-4 blockade in lung cancer. Using immunoSEQ multiplex PCR, the repertoire was profiled, and TCRdb retains in-frame clones only, with some absent. The sample lists fewer than 140,000 clones; about 85% were seen once. This material consisted of peripheral blood, taken from a patient treated with radiotherapy plus ipilimumab. Source of these receptors: a human donor with non-small cell lung cancer that progressed on radiotherapy plus ipilimumab. Some clones in this sample may be carry-over from other donors' samples.

J is TRBJ2-5 and V is TRBV5-1, with TRBD1 identical over 7 bases. Germline CDR1 is SGHRS and CDR2 is YFSETQ. This CDR3 spans 16 amino acids. Losses at the gene ends were 0 bases for V and 2 bases for J; bases not matched to a gene: 7. The DNA of the CDR3 is TGCGCCAGCAGCTTGGGGACAGGTTCGAAGCAAGAGACCCAGTACTTC. Translating it yields CASSLGTGSKQETQYF.

This clone appeared a few times. The chain couples TRBV19 to TRBJ1-2; D gene uncertain. CDR1 is LNHDA and CDR2 is SQIVND in the germline V gene (reference sequence). Trimming took off 1 base at V and 8 bases at J, with 11 bases between the two ends. The CDR3 is made up of 13 amino acids. The CDR3 sequence is CASSIGQTRGYTF. CDR3 DNA: TGTGCCAGTAGTATAGGACAAACTAGGGGCTACACCTTC.

The chain uses TRBV9 and TRBJ2-1; the D is unclear. The germline CDR1 and CDR2 sequences are SGDLS and YYNGEE. This CDR3 spans 15 amino acids. The V end was cut by 0 bases, the J end by 1 base, with 8 bases between. CDR3 nucleotides: TGTGCCAGCAGCGTAGGGTTAACGTCCTACAATGAGCAGTTCTTC. Translated: CASSVGLTSYNEQFF.

The chain carries TRBV2 and TRBJ2-5; D is unclear. Germline assignment: CDR1 SNHLY and CDR2 FYNNEI. The CDR3 extends over 12 amino acids. V gave up 7 bases and J gave up 7 bases, with 13 bases separating them. This chain's CDR3 is CASTEQPRTQYF. In DNA, the CDR3 is TGTGCCAGCACCGAGCAACCACGGACCCAGTACTTC.

Here the CDR3 DNA reads TGTGCCAGCGGACTAGCGGGGCTCCACTACGAGCAGTACTTC. Protein sequence: CASGLAGLHYEQYF. The V call is TRBV11-2, the J call TRBJ2-7, with 12 positions matching TRBD2. Per the germline V gene, CDR1 is SGHAT and CDR2 is FQNNGV. CDR3 length: 14 amino acids. Trimming took 8 bases from V and 3 from J; bases not matched to a gene: 5.

This chain joins TRBV6-6 and TRBJ2-1; 7 nucleotides match TRBD1. This CDR3 has 12 residues. V shed 8 bases, J shed 4 bases, and the junction held 2 bases outside the gene matches. CDR1 and CDR2 (germline): MNHNY, SVGAGI (reference sequence). The CDR3 sequence is CASGTDYNEQFF. CDR3 bases: TGTGCCAGCGGGACAGATTACAATGAGCAGTTCTTC.